Listed here are 32 T cell receptor beta chains from one sample, sequenced in a study of early T cells in non-severe SARS-CoV-2 infection (dated by TCRdb to the early 2020s). The library was prepared using 5' RACE. The sequencing machine was a NextSeq 500. In TCRdb, the public reads were trimmed at Q25 with fastp and aligned with MiXCR, with productive beta chains retained. Rows are combined by CDR3 protein, so each entry shows the most common genes and DNA. The sample contains nearly 110,000 distinct CDR3 sequences, 11% of them found a single time. The ten top clones hold about 7.6% of the sample. Input material: whole blood. These receptor sequences come from an adult who was a healthcare worker with PCR-confirmed SARS-CoV-2 infection or an uninfected control (not recorded which).

This clonotype has a count of ten or more. This chain uses TRBV7-2 with TRBJ2-5; TRBD2 matches 8 bases. In germline, CDR1 is SGHTA, CDR2 FQGNSA. The CDR3 loop spans 13 amino acids. V shed 3 bases and J 5 bases; nucleotides not matched to a gene: 2. CDR3 coding DNA: TGTGCCAGCAGCTTGAGCGGGGGTGAGACCCAGTACTTC. As protein: CASSLSGGETQYF.

The CDR3 is CASSPIRSEQYF. In DNA, the CDR3 is TGTGCCAGCAGCCCCATTCGATCCGAGCAGTACTTC. The V gene is TRBV7-9, the J gene TRBJ2-7; D gene ambiguous. The CDR3 covers 12 residues. Germline CDR1 is SEHNR and CDR2 is FQNEAQ (reference sequence). V lost 5 bases, J lost 6 bases, and 11 bases lay in between.

This clonotype came up a few times. The chain recombines TRBV7-8 with TRBJ2-3, with D hard to call. The CDR3 runs to 14 residues. V lost 4 bases to trimming and J lost 0 bases, with 8 bases between them. Germline V gene sequence: CDR1 SGHVS, CDR2 FQNEAQ. The CDR3 coding sequence is TGTGCCAGCAGCTATCGGCAAAGCACAGATACGCAGTATTTT. Its protein is CASSYRQSTDTQYF.

There are many counts of this clonotype. The chain carries TRBV10-3 and TRBJ2-2; possible D gene TRBD1, 6 bases. There are 14 residues in the CDR3. Looked up from germline, CDR1 is ENHRY and CDR2 is SYGVKD. V was clipped by 4 bases and J by 4 bases, with 10 bases between them. CDR3 sequence: CAISAGDRTGELFF. Written as DNA, the CDR3 is TGTGCCATCAGTGCAGGGGACCGCACCGGGGAGCTGTTTTTT.

This clonotype was seen a handful of times. This chain uses TRBV11-2 with TRBJ2-5; TRBD2 agrees at 7 bases. V shed 2 bases, J shed 2 bases, and the junction held 2 bases outside the gene matches. The CDR3 length is 14 residues. The germline CDR1 and CDR2 sequences are SGHAT and FQNNGV. CDR3 DNA: TGTGCCAGCAGCTTACTAGCGGAACAAGAGACCCAGTACTTC. This translates into CASSLLAEQETQYF.

J is TRBJ1-3 and V is TRBV21-1. TRBV21-1 corresponds to a pseudogene. CDR3 length equals 17 residues. CDR3 in amino acids: CASSKTGTPYSGNTIYF. CDR3 nucleotide sequence: TGTGCCAGCAGCAAAACCGGGACTCCTTACTCTGGAAACACCATATATTTT.

This clonotype was counted many times. The chain links TRBV18 to TRBJ2-1; 9 bases are shared with TRBD2. The CDR3 loop spans 15 amino acids. The trim removed 3 bases at V and 5 bases at J, leaving 5 bases unmatched. CDR1 and CDR2 (germline): KGHSH, LQKENI. The CDR3 protein is CASSPVAGDHNEQFF. CDR3 nucleotide sequence: TGTGCCAGCTCACCCGTAGCGGGAGACCACAATGAGCAGTTCTTC.

The chain couples TRBV19 to TRBJ2-6; D is possibly TRBD2 (6 bases). The V gene lost 5 bases and the J gene lost 0 bases, with 11 bases spanning the gap. Germline CDR1 and CDR2: LNHDA and SQIVND (reference sequence). This CDR3 comprises 16 residues. This CDR3 reads CASSPDGGSGANVLTF. In DNA, the CDR3 is TGTGCCAGTAGTCCAGACGGGGGCTCTGGGGCCAACGTCCTGACTTTC.

This clonotype was observed many times. The chain combines TRBV11-3 with TRBJ2-3, with 9 bases identical to TRBD2. The junction had 12 bases not matched to a gene; V was cut back by 6 bases and J by 5 bases. The CDR3 spans 16 residues. CDR1 is SGHNT and CDR2 is YENEEA in the germline V gene. In nucleotides, the CDR3 is TGTGCCAGCAGTTCTAAAGCGGGAGGAGTGGGAGATACGCAGTATTTT. Amino acids: CASSSKAGGVGDTQYF.

This clonotype was counted between two and nine times. The J gene is TRBJ2-2, the V gene TRBV9; a weak D match, TRBD2 (5 bases). CDR3 length: 16 residues. Trimming stripped 2 bases from V and 4 bases from J, with 15 bases between. Germline V gene sequence: CDR1 SGDLS, CDR2 YYNGEE. CDR3 amino acids: CASSVRGGLRTGELFF. The CDR3, as DNA: TGTGCCAGCAGCGTCCGAGGCGGACTGCGCACCGGGGAGCTGTTTTTT.

The chain joins TRBV6-5 to TRBJ2-2, with 9 bases lining up with TRBD2. The CDR3 runs to 19 residues. Germline V gene sequence: CDR1 MNHEY, CDR2 SVGAGI. With V trimmed by 1 base and J by 1 base, 10 bases remained unmatched. The CDR3 DNA reads TGTGCCAGCAGTTACTGGGCGGGAGGGCCGACATGGAACACCGGGGAGCTGTTTTTT. It encodes CASSYWAGGPTWNTGELFF.

In this sample, this clonotype turned up many times. The rearrangement links TRBV6-5 to TRBJ2-1; 10 nucleotides align to TRBD2. The ends lost 5 bases at V and 5 bases at J; junction bases unmatched: 3. This CDR3 is built from 14 residues. Per the germline V gene, CDR1 is MNHEY and CDR2 is SVGAGI. The CDR3 here is CASSQAGGHNEQFF. Here the CDR3 DNA reads TGTGCCAGCAGTCAAGCGGGAGGGCACAATGAGCAGTTCTTC.

This clonotype occurred many times. The chain recombines TRBV28 with TRBJ2-3; 7 nucleotides line up with TRBD1. V lost 2 bases to trimming and J lost 2 bases; unmatched junction nucleotides: 13. This CDR3 has 18 amino acids. Germline-derived CDR1 and CDR2 are MDHEN and SYDVKM. Here the CDR3 reads CASSLPGQRYTDTDTQYF. The CDR3 DNA sequence: TGTGCCAGCAGTTTACCGGGACAGAGATACACGGACACAGATACGCAGTATTTT.

The chain combines TRBV14 with TRBJ1-6; D not certain. V lost 4 bases to trimming and J lost 8 bases, with 6 bases between them. This CDR3 contains 12 residues. The germline V gene encodes CDR1 SGHDN and CDR2 FVKESK. CDR3 protein: CASSPQDSPLHF. In nucleotides, the CDR3 is TGTGCCAGCAGCCCCCAAGATTCACCCCTCCACTTT.

This clonotype was detected ten times or more. The J gene is TRBJ2-7, the V gene TRBV20-1; D tentatively reads TRBD1 or TRBD2 (5 bases each). Looked up from germline, CDR1 is DFQATT and CDR2 is SNEGSKA (reference sequence). The CDR3 is 14 amino acids. Trimming stripped 4 bases from V and 0 bases from J, with 13 bases between. The CDR3 nucleotides are TGCAGTGCTAAAGGGACCTTGAGCTCCTACGAGCAGTACTTC. This encodes CSAKGTLSSYEQYF.

V is TRBV6-2 or TRBV6-3 and J is TRBJ2-7; D remains ambiguous. V lost 2 bases and J 7 bases, leaving 6 bases between the germline ends. CDR3 length equals 11 residues. Germline V gene sequence: CDR1 MNHEY, CDR2 SVGEGT. This chain's CDR3 is CASSYSREQYF. The CDR3 DNA reads TGTGCCAGCAGTTACAGCAGGGAGCAGTACTTC.

This chain connects TRBV18 to TRBJ2-3; D unresolved. The V gene's germline CDR1 is KGHSH and CDR2 LQKENI. The germline V and J ends were trimmed by 3 bases and 0 bases, with 7 bases remaining between them. The CDR3 runs to 14 residues. CDR3 residues: CASSPTRSTDTQYF. The CDR3 DNA follows: TGTGCCAGCTCACCGACACGGAGCACAGATACGCAGTATTTT.

This clonotype has at least ten counts. V is TRBV6-4 and J is TRBJ1-5, with unresolved D. Germline V CDR1 and CDR2: MRHNA, SNTAGT. The CDR3 is 16 residues long. V shed 3 bases and J shed 2 bases, with 14 bases lying between them. CDR3 sequence reads: CASSDPQRRGNQPQHF. The CDR3 nucleotides are TGTGCCAGCAGTGATCCACAGCGTCGGGGCAATCAGCCCCAGCATTTT.

This chain joins TRBV7-2 and TRBJ2-1; D not certain. Looked up from germline, CDR1 is SGHTA and CDR2 is FQGNSA. CDR3 length: 13 amino acids. Trimming took 4 bases from V and 8 from J, leaving 12 bases between them. The CDR3 nucleotides are TGTGCCAGCAGCTCCCCGAACCTACATGAGCAGTTCTTC. This codes for CASSSPNLHEQFF. Filled out from reference TRBV7-2 and TRBJ2-1, the complete variable domain reads GAGVSQSPSNKVTEKGKDVELRCDPISGHTALYWYRQSLGQGLEFLIYFQGNSAPDKSGLPSDRFSAERTGGSVSTLTIQRTQQEDSAVYLCASSSPNLHEQFFGPGTRLTVL.

This clonotype came up many times. CDR3 protein: CASSIGQGHEQYF. CDR3 sequence (DNA): TGTGCCAGCAGTATCGGACAGGGACACGAGCAGTACTTC. The chain is built from TRBV12-3 or TRBV12-4 and TRBJ2-7; 8 positions match TRBD1. The CDR3 loop spans 13 amino acids. V was clipped by 5 bases and J by 5 bases; unmatched bases: 5.

This clonotype has at least ten counts. The chain recombines TRBV5-6 with TRBJ1-6; D remains unclear. The CDR3 is 16 residues long. Germline V gene data show CDR1 as SGHDT and CDR2 as YYEEEE. The germline V and J ends were trimmed by 2 bases and 7 bases, with 16 bases remaining between them. CDR3 sequence reads: CASSFIDRRTNSPLHF. In DNA, the CDR3 is TGTGCCAGCAGCTTCATCGATCGCAGGACCAATTCACCCCTCCACTTT.

This clonotype was seen a few times. The chain joins TRBV5-4 to TRBJ1-2; 7 positions match TRBD1. The CDR3 totals 13 residues. CDR1 and CDR2 from the germline V gene are SGHNT and YYREEE (reference sequence). V lost 4 bases to trimming and J lost 2 bases; unmatched junction nucleotides: 2. In nucleotides, the CDR3 is TGTGCCAGCAGCCCGGACAGGAACTATGGCTACACCTTC. Its protein product is CASSPDRNYGYTF.

V gene TRBV20-1 combines with J gene TRBJ2-3, with unresolved D. V gave up 3 bases and J gave up 4 bases, with 14 bases separating them. CDR3 length: 14 amino acids. Germline loops: CDR1 DFQATT, CDR2 SNEGSKA (reference sequence). The CDR3 spells CSARDVRKADTQYF. DNA of the CDR3: TGCAGTGCTAGGGATGTCCGAAAGGCAGATACGCAGTATTTT.

The V gene is TRBV5-6, the J gene TRBJ2-5, with unresolved D. The CDR3 contains 13 residues. Per germline, CDR1 SGHDT and CDR2 YYEEEE. The V and J ends lost 4 bases and 3 bases respectively, with 10 bases between them. DNA for the CDR3: TGTGCCAGCAGCCCCGGTGGCAAAGAGACCCAGTACTTC. This codes for CASSPGGKETQYF.

This clonotype was counted only a few times. This sequence joins TRBV20-1 and TRBJ2-1, with D perhaps TRBD1 (5 bases). V lost 2 bases and J lost 0, with 14 bases in between. The CDR3 loop spans 16 amino acids. Germline lookup yields CDR1 DFQATT and CDR2 SNEGSKA (reference sequence). For the CDR3, the DNA is TGCAGTGCTAGATCCTTTAGGGGTAGCTCCTACAATGAGCAGTTCTTC. It codes for CSARSFRGSSYNEQFF.

This clonotype was picked up a small number of times. V is TRBV3-1 and J is TRBJ1-2; no reliable D call. CDR1 and CDR2 from the germline V gene are LGHDT and YNNKEL (reference sequence). Between the trimmed V and J ends, which lost 0 bases and 12 bases, there was a span of 8 bases. This CDR3 region has 11 residues. CDR3 sequence (DNA): TGTGCCAGCAGCCAAGATCGGCGGCACACCTTC. It yields the protein CASSQDRRHTF.

For this clonotype: This may be a read error: a much more frequent sequence differs by one nucleotide. The CDR3: CASSYSYRGDGTQYF. The CDR3 nucleotides are TGTGCCAGCAGTTACTCGTACAGGGGGGACGGGACCCAGTACTTC. This sequence joins TRBV6-5 and TRBJ2-5, with 8 bases lining up with TRBD1. Germline assignment: CDR1 MNHEY and CDR2 SVGAGI. Unmatched junction bases numbered 7, after V lost 0 bases and J lost 7 bases. The CDR3 extends over 15 amino acids.

The chain recombines TRBV5-1 with TRBJ1-1; D is unclear. Germline V gene sequence: CDR1 SGHRS, CDR2 YFSETQ. V lost 4 bases, J lost 1 base, and 8 bases lay in between. This CDR3 has 13 amino acids. CDR3 region: CASSPKGNTEAFF. DNA of the CDR3: TGCGCCAGCAGCCCGAAGGGGAACACTGAAGCTTTCTTT.

This clonotype showed up many times. V usage is TRBV18 and J usage is TRBJ2-1, with 13 bases lining up with TRBD2. V trimming: 3 bases; J trimming: 8 bases; junction bases outside the gene matches: 4. Germline assignment: CDR1 KGHSH and CDR2 LQKENI. The CDR3 has 15 amino acids. CDR3 sequence: CASSPRTSGSYEQFF. The DNA of the CDR3 is TGTGCCAGCTCACCGCGGACTAGCGGGAGTTATGAGCAGTTCTTC.

This clonotype was seen many times. The V gene is TRBV27, the J gene TRBJ1-5, with D perhaps matching TRBD1 (5 bases). Looked up from germline, CDR1 is MNHEY and CDR2 is SMNVEV (reference sequence). Trimming shortened V by 1 base and J by 7 bases, and 11 bases separated the two germline ends. The CDR3 is 14 amino acids. In DNA, the CDR3 is TGTGCCAGCAGTTTATTTGGGCAGGGACAGCCCCAGCATTTT. The encoded protein is CASSLFGQGQPQHF.

This chain connects TRBV13 to TRBJ2-3; TRBD2 agrees at 11 bases. Losses at the gene ends were 4 bases for V and 0 bases for J; bases not matched to a gene: 3. Looked up from germline, CDR1 is PRHDT and CDR2 is FYEKMQ (reference sequence). The CDR3 contains 16 residues. This chain's CDR3 is CASSYRTSGSTDTQYF. As DNA, the CDR3 is TGTGCCAGCAGCTACCGGACTAGCGGGAGCACAGATACGCAGTATTTT.

This clonotype was detected a few times. The chain joins TRBV5-1 to TRBJ2-7; 9 bases are a match to TRBD1. This CDR3 is built from 17 residues. V lost 0 bases to trimming and J lost 2 bases; unmatched junction nucleotides: 9. CDR1 and CDR2 from the germline V gene are SGHRS and YFSETQ. The CDR3 region has the DNA TGCGCCAGCAGCTTGGGGCCCCCGGGACAGGGAACCTACGAGCAGTACTTC. It translates to CASSLGPPGQGTYEQYF.